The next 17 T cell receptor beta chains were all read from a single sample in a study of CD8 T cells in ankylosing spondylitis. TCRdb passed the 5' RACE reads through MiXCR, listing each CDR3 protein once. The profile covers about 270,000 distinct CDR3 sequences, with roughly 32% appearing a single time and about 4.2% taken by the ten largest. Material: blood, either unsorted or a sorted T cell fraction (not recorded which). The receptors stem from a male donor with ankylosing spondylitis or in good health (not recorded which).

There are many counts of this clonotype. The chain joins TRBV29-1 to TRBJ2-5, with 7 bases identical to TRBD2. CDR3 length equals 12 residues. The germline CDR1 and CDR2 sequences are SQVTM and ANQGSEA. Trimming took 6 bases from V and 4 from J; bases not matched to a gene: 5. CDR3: CSVALAGETQYF. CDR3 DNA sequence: TGCAGCGTAGCCTTAGCGGGAGAGACCCAGTACTTC.

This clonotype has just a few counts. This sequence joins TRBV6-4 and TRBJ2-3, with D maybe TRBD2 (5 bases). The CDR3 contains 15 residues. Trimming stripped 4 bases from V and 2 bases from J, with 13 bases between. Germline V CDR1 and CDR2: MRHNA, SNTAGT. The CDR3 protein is CASSVGERDTDTQYF. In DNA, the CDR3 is TGTGCCAGCAGTGTTGGCGAGAGGGACACAGATACGCAGTATTTT.

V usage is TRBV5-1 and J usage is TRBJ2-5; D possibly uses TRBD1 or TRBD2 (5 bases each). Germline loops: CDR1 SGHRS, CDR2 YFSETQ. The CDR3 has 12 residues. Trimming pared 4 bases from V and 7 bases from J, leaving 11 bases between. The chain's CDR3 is CASSDERGTQYF. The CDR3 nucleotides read TGCGCCAGCAGCGACGAGAGGGGGACCCAGTACTTC.

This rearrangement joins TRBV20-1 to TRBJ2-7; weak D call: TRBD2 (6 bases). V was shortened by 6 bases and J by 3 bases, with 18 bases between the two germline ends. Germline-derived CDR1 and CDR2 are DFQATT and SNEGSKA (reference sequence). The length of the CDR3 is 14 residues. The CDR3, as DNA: TGCAGTGCCCCTCGGGACTGGCTTAACTACGAGCAGTACTTC. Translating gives CSAPRDWLNYEQYF.

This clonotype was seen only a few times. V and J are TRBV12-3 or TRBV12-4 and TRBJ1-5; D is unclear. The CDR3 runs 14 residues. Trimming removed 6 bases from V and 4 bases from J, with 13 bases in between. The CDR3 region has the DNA TGTGCCAGCAGACCCGGGCCAAGGAATCAGCCCCAGCATTTT. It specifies CASRPGPRNQPQHF.

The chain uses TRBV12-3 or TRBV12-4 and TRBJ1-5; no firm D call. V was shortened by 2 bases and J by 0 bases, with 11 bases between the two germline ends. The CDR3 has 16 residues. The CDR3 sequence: CASSLSAIYSNQPQHF. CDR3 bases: TGTGCCAGCAGTTTATCGGCGATTTATAGCAATCAGCCCCAGCATTTT.

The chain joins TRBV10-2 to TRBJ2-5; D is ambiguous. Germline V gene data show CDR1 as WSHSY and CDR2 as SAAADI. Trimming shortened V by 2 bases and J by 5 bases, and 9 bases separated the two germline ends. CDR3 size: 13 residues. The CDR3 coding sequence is TGCGCCAGCAGTGAGGGAACCGTGGAGACCCAGTACTTC. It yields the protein CASSEGTVETQYF.

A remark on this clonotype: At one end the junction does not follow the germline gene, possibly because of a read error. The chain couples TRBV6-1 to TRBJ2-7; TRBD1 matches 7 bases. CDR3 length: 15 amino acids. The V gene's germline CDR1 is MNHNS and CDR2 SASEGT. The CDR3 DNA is TGTGCCAGCAGCTCAGACAGGGTTGGGGTCTACCAGCAGTACTTC. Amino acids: CASSSDRVGVYQQYF.

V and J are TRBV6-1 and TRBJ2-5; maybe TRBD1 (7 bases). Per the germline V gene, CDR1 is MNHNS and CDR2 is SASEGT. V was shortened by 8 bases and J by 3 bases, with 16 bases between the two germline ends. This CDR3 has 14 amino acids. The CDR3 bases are TGTGCCAGCTCCAGGGGGGTCGGTAAAGAGACCCAGTACTTC. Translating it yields CASSRGVGKETQYF.

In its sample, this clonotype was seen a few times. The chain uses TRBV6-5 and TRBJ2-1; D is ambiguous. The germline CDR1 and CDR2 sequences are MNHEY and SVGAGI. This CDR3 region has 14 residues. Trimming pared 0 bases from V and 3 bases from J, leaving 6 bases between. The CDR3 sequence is CASSYSSVYNEQFF. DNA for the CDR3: TGTGCCAGCAGTTACTCTTCAGTCTACAATGAGCAGTTCTTC.

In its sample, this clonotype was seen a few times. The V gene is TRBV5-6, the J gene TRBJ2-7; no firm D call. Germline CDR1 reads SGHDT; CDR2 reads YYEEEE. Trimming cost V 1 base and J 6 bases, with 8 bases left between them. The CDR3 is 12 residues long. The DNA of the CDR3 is TGTGCCAGCAGCTTGATGGGAAGCGAGCAGTACTTC. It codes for CASSLMGSEQYF.

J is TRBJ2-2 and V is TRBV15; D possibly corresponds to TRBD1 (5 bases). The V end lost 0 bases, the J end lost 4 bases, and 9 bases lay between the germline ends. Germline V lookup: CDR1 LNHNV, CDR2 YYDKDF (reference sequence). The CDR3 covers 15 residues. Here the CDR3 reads CATSRDRVVTGELFF. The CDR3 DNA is TGTGCCACCAGCAGAGACAGGGTCGTCACCGGGGAGCTGTTTTTT.

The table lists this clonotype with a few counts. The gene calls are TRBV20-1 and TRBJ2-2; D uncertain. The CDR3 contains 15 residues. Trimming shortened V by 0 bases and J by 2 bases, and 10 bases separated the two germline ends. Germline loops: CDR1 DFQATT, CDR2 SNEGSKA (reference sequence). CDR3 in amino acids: CSARDQARNTGELFF. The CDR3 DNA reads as TGCAGTGCTAGAGATCAGGCTAGAAACACCGGGGAGCTGTTTTTT.

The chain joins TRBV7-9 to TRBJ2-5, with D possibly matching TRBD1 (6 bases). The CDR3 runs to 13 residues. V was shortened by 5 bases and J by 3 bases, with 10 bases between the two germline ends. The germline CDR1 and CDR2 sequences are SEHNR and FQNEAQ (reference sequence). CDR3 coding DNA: TGTGCCAGCAGCCCAGAGGGGGAAGAGACCCAGTACTTC. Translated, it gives CASSPEGEETQYF. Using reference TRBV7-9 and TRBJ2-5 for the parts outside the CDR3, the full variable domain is DTGVSQNPRHKITKRGQNVTFRCDPISEHNRLYWYRQTLGQGPEFLTYFQNEAQLEKSRLLSDRFSAERPKGSFSTLEIQRTEQGDSAMYLCASSPEGEETQYFGPGTRLLVL.

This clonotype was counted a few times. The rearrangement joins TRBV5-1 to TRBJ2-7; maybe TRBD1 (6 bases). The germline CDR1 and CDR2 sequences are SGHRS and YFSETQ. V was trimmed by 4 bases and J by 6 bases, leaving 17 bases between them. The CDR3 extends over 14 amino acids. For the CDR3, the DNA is TGCGCCAGCAGCCTGAACATAGGCAGGGGCGAGCAGTACTTC. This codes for CASSLNIGRGEQYF.

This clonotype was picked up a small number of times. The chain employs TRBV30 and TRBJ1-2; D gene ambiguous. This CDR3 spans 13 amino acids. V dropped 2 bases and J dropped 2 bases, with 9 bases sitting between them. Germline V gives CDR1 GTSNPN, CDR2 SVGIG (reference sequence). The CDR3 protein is CAWSSIRNYGYTF. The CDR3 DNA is TGTGCCTGGAGTTCTATACGAAACTATGGCTACACCTTC.

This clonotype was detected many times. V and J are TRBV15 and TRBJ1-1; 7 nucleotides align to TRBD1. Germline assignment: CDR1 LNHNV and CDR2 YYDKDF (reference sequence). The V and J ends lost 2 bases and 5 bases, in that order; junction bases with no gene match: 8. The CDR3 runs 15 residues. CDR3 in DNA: TGTGCCACCAGCAGATTACGACAGGGCGGTACTGAAGCTTTCTTT. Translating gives CATSRLRQGGTEAFF. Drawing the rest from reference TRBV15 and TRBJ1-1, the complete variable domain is DAMVIQNPRYQVTQFGKPVTLSCSQTLNHNVMYWYQQKSSQAPKLLFHYYDKDFNNEADTPDNFQSRRPNTSFCFLDIRSPGLGDTAMYLCATSRLRQGGTEAFFGQGTRLTVV.